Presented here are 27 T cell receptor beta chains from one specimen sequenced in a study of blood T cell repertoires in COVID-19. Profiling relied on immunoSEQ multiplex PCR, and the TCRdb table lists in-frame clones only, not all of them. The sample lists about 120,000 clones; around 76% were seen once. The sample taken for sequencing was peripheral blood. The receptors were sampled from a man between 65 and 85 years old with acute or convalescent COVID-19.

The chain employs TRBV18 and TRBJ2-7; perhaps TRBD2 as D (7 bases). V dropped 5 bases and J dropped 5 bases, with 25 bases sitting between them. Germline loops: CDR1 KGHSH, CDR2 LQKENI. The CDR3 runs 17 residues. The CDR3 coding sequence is TGTGCCAGCTCATACGGCGGGGGCTGGGGTTTCCTGGACGAGCAGTACTTC. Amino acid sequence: CASSYGGGWGFLDEQYF.

CDR3 loop: CASRQGGNTEAFF. In DNA, the CDR3 is TGTGCCAGCAGACAGGGTGGGAACACTGAAGCTTTCTTT. The chain carries TRBV2 and TRBJ1-1; tentative D call: TRBD1 (6 bases). This CDR3 is 13 amino acids long. Trimming took off 6 bases at V and 1 base at J, with 9 bases between the two ends. Germline V gene lookup returns CDR1 SNHLY and CDR2 FYNNEI. Full variable domain (rest looked up from reference TRBV2 and TRBJ1-1): EPEVTQTPSHQVTQMGQEVILRCVPISNHLYFYWYRQILGQKVEFLVSFYNNEISEKSEIFDDQFSVERPDGSNFTLKIRSTKLEDSAMYFCASRQGGNTEAFFGQGTRLTVV.

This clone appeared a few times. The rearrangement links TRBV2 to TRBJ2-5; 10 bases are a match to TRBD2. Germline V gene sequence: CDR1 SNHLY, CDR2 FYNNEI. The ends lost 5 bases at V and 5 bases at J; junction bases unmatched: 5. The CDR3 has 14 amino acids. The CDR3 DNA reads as TGTGCCAGCAGTCCAAATAGCGGGGGGGAGACCCAGTACTTC. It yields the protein CASSPNSGGETQYF.

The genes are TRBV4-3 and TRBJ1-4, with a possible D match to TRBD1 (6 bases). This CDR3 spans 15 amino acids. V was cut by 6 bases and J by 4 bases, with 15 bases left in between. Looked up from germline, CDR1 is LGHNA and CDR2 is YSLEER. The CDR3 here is CASSQTRTVNEKLFF. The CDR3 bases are TGCGCCAGCAGTCAAACCCGGACAGTTAATGAAAAACTGTTTTTT.

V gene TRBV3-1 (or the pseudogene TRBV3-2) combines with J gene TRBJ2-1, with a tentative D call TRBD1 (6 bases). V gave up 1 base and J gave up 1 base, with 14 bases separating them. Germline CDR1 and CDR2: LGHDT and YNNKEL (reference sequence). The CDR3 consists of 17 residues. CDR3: CASSQVGGQFSYNEQFF. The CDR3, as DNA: TGTGCCAGCAGCCAAGTGGGCGGACAGTTTTCCTACAATGAGCAGTTCTTC.

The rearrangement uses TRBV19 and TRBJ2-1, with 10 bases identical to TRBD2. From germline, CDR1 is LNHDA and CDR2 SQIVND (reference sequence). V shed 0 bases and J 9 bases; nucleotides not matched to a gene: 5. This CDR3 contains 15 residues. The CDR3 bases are TGTGCCAGTAGTATAGAGCTAGCGGGGGCTTCTGAGCAGTTCTTC. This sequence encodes CASSIELAGASEQFF.

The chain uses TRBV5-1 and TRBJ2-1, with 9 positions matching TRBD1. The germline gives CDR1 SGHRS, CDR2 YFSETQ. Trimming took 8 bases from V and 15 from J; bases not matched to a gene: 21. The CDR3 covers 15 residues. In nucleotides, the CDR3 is TGCGCCAGTACGACCGGGACAGGGTTTTTCCCGAGCACGTTCTTC. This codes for CASTTGTGFFPSTFF.

The CDR3, as DNA: TGTGCCAGCAGCGTATCGGGACAGGGGGCCGGGGAGCTGTTTTTT. Translating it yields CASSVSGQGAGELFF. V is TRBV9 and J is TRBJ2-2; 11 nucleotides align to TRBD1. The V segment lost 1 base and the J segment 6 bases; nucleotides outside the gene matches: 2. This CDR3 is built from 15 residues. From germline, CDR1 is SGDLS and CDR2 YYNGEE.

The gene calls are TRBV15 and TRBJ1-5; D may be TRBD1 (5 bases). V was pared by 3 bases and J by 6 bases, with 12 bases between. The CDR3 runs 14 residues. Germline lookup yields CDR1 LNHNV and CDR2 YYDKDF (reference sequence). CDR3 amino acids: CATSREGWVQPQHF. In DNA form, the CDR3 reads TGTGCCACCAGCAGGGAGGGGTGGGTTCAGCCCCAGCATTTT.

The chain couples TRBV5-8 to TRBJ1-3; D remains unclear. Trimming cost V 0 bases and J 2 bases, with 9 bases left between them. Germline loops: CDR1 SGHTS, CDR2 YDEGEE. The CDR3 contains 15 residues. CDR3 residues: CASSLVHPTGNTIYF. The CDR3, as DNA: TGTGCCAGCAGCTTGGTACACCCCACTGGAAACACCATATATTTT.

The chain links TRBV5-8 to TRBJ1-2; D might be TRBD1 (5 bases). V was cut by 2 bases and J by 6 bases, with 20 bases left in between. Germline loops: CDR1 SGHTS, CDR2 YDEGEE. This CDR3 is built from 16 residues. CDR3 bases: TGTGCCAGCAGCTTTAGACGGAACCGGCCAGGGCATGGCTACACCTTC. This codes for CASSFRRNRPGHGYTF.

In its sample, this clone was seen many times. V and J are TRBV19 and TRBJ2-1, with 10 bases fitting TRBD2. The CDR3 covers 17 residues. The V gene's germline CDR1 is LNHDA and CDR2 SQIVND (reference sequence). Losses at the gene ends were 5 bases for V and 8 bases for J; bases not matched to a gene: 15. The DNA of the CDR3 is TGTGCCAGTAGTTCGGCCTTTCGAAGCGGGGGGGCCTATGAGCAGTTCTTC. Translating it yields CASSSAFRSGGAYEQFF.

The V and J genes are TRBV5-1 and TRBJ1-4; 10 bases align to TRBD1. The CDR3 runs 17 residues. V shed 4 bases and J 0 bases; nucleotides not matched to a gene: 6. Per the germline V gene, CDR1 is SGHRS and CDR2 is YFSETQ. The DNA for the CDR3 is TGCGCCAGCAGCCCCGACAGGGGGCCCTCAACTAATGAAAAACTGTTTTTT. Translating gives CASSPDRGPSTNEKLFF.

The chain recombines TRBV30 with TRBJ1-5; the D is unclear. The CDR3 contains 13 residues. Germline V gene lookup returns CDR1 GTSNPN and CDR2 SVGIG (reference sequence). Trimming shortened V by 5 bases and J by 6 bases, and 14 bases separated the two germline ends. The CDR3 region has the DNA TGTGCCTGGGGACGGGAGGTCGCTCAGCCCCAGCATTTT. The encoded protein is CAWGREVAQPQHF.

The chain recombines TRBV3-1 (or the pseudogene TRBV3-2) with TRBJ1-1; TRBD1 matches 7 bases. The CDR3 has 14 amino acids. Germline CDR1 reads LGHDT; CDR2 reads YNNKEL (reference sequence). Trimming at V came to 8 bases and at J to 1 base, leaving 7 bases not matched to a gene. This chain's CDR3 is CASSRDRPNTEAFF. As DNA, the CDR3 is TGTGCCAGCTCCCGGGACAGACCGAACACTGAAGCTTTCTTT.

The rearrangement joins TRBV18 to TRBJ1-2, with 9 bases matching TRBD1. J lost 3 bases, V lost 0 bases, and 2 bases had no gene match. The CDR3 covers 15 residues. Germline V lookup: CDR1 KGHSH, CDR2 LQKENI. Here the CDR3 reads CASSPPGQGYYGYTF. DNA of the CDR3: TGTGCCAGCTCACCACCGGGACAGGGTTACTATGGCTACACCTTC. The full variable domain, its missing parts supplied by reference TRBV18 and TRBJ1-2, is NAGVMQNPRHLVRRRGQEARLRCSPMKGHSHVYWYRQLPEEGLKFMVYLQKENIIDESGMPKERFSAEFPKEGPSILRIQQVVRGDSAAYFCASSPPGQGYYGYTFGSGTRLTVV.

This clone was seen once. The chain's CDR3 is CASSYDRGGTEAFF. The CDR3 DNA reads TGCGCCAGCTCATATGACAGGGGAGGAACTGAAGCTTTCTTT. The rearrangement links TRBV5-1 to TRBJ1-1; TRBD1 aligns across 8 bases. V shed 7 bases and J 5 bases; nucleotides not matched to a gene: 10. The CDR3 spans 14 residues. CDR1 is SGHRS and CDR2 is YFSETQ in the germline V gene.

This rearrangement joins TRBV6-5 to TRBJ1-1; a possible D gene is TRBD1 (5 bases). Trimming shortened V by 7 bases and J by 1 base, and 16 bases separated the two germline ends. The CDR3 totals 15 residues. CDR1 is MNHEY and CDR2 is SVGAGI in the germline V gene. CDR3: CASTTLGGTNTEAFF. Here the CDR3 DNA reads TGTGCCAGCACTACATTGGGAGGGACGAACACTGAAGCTTTCTTT.

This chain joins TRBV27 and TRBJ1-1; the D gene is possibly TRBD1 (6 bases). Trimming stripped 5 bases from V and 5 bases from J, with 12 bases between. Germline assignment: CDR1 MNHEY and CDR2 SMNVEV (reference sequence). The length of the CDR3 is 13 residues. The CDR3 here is CASSAKQGTEAFF. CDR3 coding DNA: TGTGCCAGCAGTGCAAAACAGGGAACTGAAGCTTTCTTT.

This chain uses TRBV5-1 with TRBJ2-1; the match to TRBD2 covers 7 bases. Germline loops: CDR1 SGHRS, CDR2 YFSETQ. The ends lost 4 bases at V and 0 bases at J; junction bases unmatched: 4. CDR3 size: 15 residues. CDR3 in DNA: TGCGCCAGCAGCCCTCGGGGGGACTCCTACAATGAGCAGTTCTTC. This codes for CASSPRGDSYNEQFF.

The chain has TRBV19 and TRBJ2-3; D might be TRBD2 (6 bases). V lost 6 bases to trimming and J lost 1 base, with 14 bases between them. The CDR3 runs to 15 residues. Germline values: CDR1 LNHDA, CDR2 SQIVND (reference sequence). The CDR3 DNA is TGTGCCAGTAGACGGACGGGCGGGGGCACAGATACGCAGTATTTT. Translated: CASRRTGGGTDTQYF. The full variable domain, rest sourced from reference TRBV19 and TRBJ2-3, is DGGITQSPKYLFRKEGQNVTLSCEQNLNHDAMYWYRQDPGQGLRLIYYSQIVNDFQKGDIAEGYSVSREKKESFPLTVTSAQKNPTAFYLCASRRTGGGTDTQYFGPGTRLTVL.

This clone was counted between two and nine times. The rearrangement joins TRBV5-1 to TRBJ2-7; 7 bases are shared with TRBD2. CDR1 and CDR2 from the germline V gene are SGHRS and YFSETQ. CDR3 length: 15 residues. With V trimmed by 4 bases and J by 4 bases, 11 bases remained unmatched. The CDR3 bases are TGCGCCAGCAGCGTTGGAAGGACTAGTTTGTACGAGCAGTACTTC. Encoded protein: CASSVGRTSLYEQYF.

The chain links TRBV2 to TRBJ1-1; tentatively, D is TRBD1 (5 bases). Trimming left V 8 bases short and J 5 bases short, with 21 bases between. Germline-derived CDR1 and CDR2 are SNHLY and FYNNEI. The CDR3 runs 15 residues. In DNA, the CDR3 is TGTGCCAGCTCGGGACTGAGGGGTGACAATACTGAAGCTTTCTTT. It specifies CASSGLRGDNTEAFF.

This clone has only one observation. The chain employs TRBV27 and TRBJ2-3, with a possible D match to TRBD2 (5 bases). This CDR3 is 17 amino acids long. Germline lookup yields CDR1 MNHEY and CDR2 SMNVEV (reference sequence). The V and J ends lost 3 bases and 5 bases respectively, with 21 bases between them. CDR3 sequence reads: CASSLGPWEPKGDTQYF. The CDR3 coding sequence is TGTGCCAGCAGTTTGGGTCCATGGGAGCCAAAAGGAGATACGCAGTATTTT.

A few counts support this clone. The CDR3 DNA reads as TGTGCCAGCAGCTTAGCGCAGGGACAGGGCCAAGAGACCCAGTACTTC. Protein: CASSLAQGQGQETQYF. This chain connects TRBV7-7 to TRBJ2-5, with 9 bases fitting TRBD1. Germline V gene sequence: CDR1 SSHAT, CDR2 FNYEAQ (reference sequence). V shed 0 bases and J 1 base; nucleotides not matched to a gene: 3. The CDR3 totals 16 residues. The full variable domain, its missing parts supplied by reference TRBV7-7 and TRBJ2-5, is GAGVSQSPRYKVTKRGQDVTLRCDPISSHATLYWYQQALGQGPEFLTYFNYEAQPDKSGLPSDRFSAERPEGSISTLTIQRTEQRDSAMYRCASSLAQGQGQETQYFGPGTRLLVL.

This CDR3 reads CASSGHRDRGSGNTIYF. CDR3 coding DNA: TGTGCCAGCAGCGGTCACCGGGACAGGGGCTCTGGAAACACCATATATTTT. This chain links TRBV7-8 with TRBJ1-3, with TRBD1 identical over 10 bases. Trimming at V came to 5 bases and at J to 0 bases, leaving 7 bases not matched to a gene. The germline CDR1 and CDR2 sequences are SGHVS and FQNEAQ. This CDR3 comprises 17 residues.

The CDR3 sequence: CATSDPQGGSYNEQFF. In DNA, the CDR3 is TGTGCCACCAGTGACCCACAGGGCGGGTCCTACAATGAGCAGTTCTTC. V usage is TRBV24-1 and J usage is TRBJ2-1, with D maybe TRBD1 (6 bases). CDR1 and CDR2 from the germline V gene are KGHDR and SFDVKD. The ends were cut back, 4 bases at V and 1 base at J, with 13 bases in the middle. This CDR3 contains 16 residues.